This T cell receptor (beta chain) is from a study of cytomegalovirus exposure and HLA in healthy donors. About the study: Genotyping of 400 or so donors showed that over 80% belonged to the Caucasian-associated ancestry cluster. Overall study findings and caveats: The likely explanation for a cluster of highly shared sequence variants was sequencing artifact.

This CDR3 has 17 residues. Germline V gives CDR1 LNHDA, CDR2 SQIVND (reference sequence). Trimming pared 5 bases from V and 3 bases from J, leaving 22 bases between. This cohort consisted of healthy bone marrow donors. Researchers ran the PCR with 60 Vbeta and 13 Jbeta primers. Clones were read by immunoSEQ multiplex PCR, and TCRdb kept only the in-frame ones, dropping some. The data contain under 90,000 clones, approximately 63% of them singletons. In the case of this clone: Its specificity is unknown.

J is TRBJ1-1 and V is TRBV19; D is undetermined. Sequenced: PBMCs. The TCR originated in a woman aged 45-65 years in good health and CMV-seropositive. The CDR3 DNA follows: TGTGCCAGTAGTCCATTCGGCGGAAACCTCGGAGACACTGAAGCTTTCTTT. This sequence encodes CASSPFGGNLGDTEAFF. The full variable domain, its missing parts supplied by reference TRBV19 and TRBJ1-1, is DGGITQSPKYLFRKEGQNVTLSCEQNLNHDAMYWYRQDPGQGLRLIYYSQIVNDFQKGDIAEGYSVSREKKESFPLTVTSAQKNPTAFYLCASSPFGGNLGDTEAFFGQGTRLTVV.